Included here is one TCR beta chain sequence, with context. This clone was observed a single time. It has no known antigen specificity. Nothing much larger sits one base from this clone, and base qualities are not available. TCRbeta CDR3 regions were amplified from genomic DNA using the immunoSEQ Assay, a bias-controlled multiplex PCR. In the paper's pipeline: The number of nucleated cells in each sample was estimated from the amplification of reference gene primers within the assay. To quantify the absolute abundance of each unique TCRbeta CDR3 rearrangement, sequence reads were collapsed and filtered. Productive Simpson clonality was computed per sample as the square root of Simpson's diversity index over productive rearrangements. This immuneACCESS table, as held by TCRdb, lists in-frame sequences with V and J called but not all clones. Of the missing ones, under half trace to an unresolved V gene in checked studies; the others have no known cause. V, J and clone size derive from that table, while D and trimming were established from the DNA sequence. For this sample the table gives a few hundred thousand clones, of which about 88% were detected only once. Around 0.91% of the sample comes from the top ten.

The sample is drawn from a study of blood T cell repertoires in COVID-19 (dated by TCRdb to 2018 to 2020). Study-wide context: Samples from collaborators originated in the United States, Italy and Spain and spanned both the acute and convalescent phases of COVID-19. The material from the prospective study consisted of cDNA or gDNA derived from T cells, B-cell-depleted T cells, or PBMCs. The dataset comprised deeply sampled blood TCRbeta repertoires from subjects exposed to, actively infected with, or recovered from COVID-19. The repertoires were released in a freely available public database intended as a resource for research on the immune response to SARS-CoV-2. Samples came from the ongoing ImmuneRACE study (first 160 participants) plus 1,254 subjects from 6 global collaborators. Sample metadata almost always included a de-identified subject ID, COVID-19 status, age in years and sex. Where available, HLA class I and class II types were obtained from metadata supplied by the sample provider rather than from assay-based typing.

On the study overall, not on this receptor specifically: The quantity of clinical and demographic metadata differed by source and by participant and was supplied without curation.

Samples from volunteer blood donors who had recovered from COVID-19 were contributed by a second Seattle source. Whole blood was collected in K2EDTA tubes by collaborating institutions according to the institutions' own protocols. For TCRbeta analysis, collaborators shipped samples as frozen whole blood, isolated PBMCs, or DNA extracted from either of those sample types. The clonotype originates from a woman in her thirties or forties who had recovered from COVID-19. Sequencing input: peripheral blood.

CDR3 sequence: CASRSPQGSYGYTF. The DNA reads as follows: TGTGCCAGCAGGTCACCTCAGGGTTCGTATGGCTACACCTTC. The V and J segments used are TRBV28 and TRBJ1-2, and perhaps TRBD1 as D gene, on 5 matching bases. CDR1 MDHEN and CDR2 SYDVKM were looked up in the germline V gene. Between the V and J ends, shortened by 6 bases and 5 bases respectively, the junction contains 16 bases. CDR3 length: 14 amino acids, cysteine to phenylalanine. CDR3 DNA is the only sequence kept; it has 42 bases, read in frame from the first base.